What follows is one TCR beta chain and its context. TCRdb processed the RT-PCR reads anew with MiXCR; each CDR3 protein has one entry. The sample lists fewer than 800,000 distinct CDR3 sequences, about 14% occurring once. The CDR3 runs to 15 residues. The germline CDR1 and CDR2 sequences are LNHNV and YYDKDF (reference sequence). The junction had 7 bases not matched to a gene; V was cut back by 5 bases and J by 3 bases. The sample taken for sequencing was memory CD4+ T cells from blood. This chain connects TRBV15 to TRBJ2-7; 10 bases fit TRBD1. The clonotype comes from a female donor in good health, serving as a healthy control. The CDR3 region is CATSARDRGVYEQYF. The CDR3 bases are TGTGCCACCAGCGCCCGGGACAGGGGCGTCTACGAGCAGTACTTC.